The source of this T cell receptor (beta chain) is a study of cytomegalovirus exposure and HLA in healthy donors. For the study at large: Earlier, fewer than 130 million unique TCR beta sequences were recovered from some 200 million T cells by an analysis. Study-wide findings and caveats: In vitro data verified a few CMV-associated chains as specific for CMV antigens. Clonal expansion, a later analysis showed, was greater in HLA-associated TCR beta chains than in equally common others.

The PCR ran on 60 Vbeta and 13 Jbeta primers. TCRdb's table, derived via immunoSEQ multiplex PCR, lists solely in-frame clones and lacks some. The sample carries approximately 180,000 clones, 75% to 85% recorded once. CDR3 length: 11 amino acids. V dropped 5 bases and J dropped 5 bases, with 6 bases sitting between them. The V gene's germline CDR1 is MDHEN and CDR2 SYDVKM. Worth noting for this clone: Its antigen is still unknown.

This receptor was taken from a woman aged 18-35 years in good health and CMV-seropositive. What was sequenced was PBMCs. The V gene is TRBV28, the J gene TRBJ1-2; unclear D gene. The CDR3 coding sequence is TGTGCCAGCAGTACCCTATATGGCTACACCTTC. Its protein is CASSTLYGYTF.